The T cell receptor (beta chain) described here comes from a study of beta chain features in type 1 diabetes. The isolated RNA, all of it, was reverse transcribed, so expressed TCRB transcripts were what got sequenced. The data were produced by immunoSEQ multiplex PCR, yet TCRdb's version contains in-frame clones alone and is incomplete. Of 150,000 to 180,000 clones listed, 11% are singletons. This CDR3 has 15 amino acids. Germline CDR1 is LNHDA and CDR2 is SQIVND (reference sequence). Trimming took 5 bases from V and 3 from J; bases not matched to a gene: 4. In this sample, this clone is medium-sized.

The sequenced sample consisted of central memory CD4+ T cells from blood. The chain carries TRBV19 and TRBJ2-1; TRBD2 aligns across 10 bases. The TCR was taken from a man aged 18 to 30 in good health. The CDR3 DNA reads as TGTGCCAGTAGTTACCGGACTAGCGGCTACAATGAGCAGTTCTTC. Translated, it gives CASSYRTSGYNEQFF. The variable domain in full, completed from reference TRBV19 and TRBJ2-1, reads DGGITQSPKYLFRKEGQNVTLSCEQNLNHDAMYWYRQDPGQGLRLIYYSQIVNDFQKGDIAEGYSVSREKKESFPLTVTSAQKNPTAFYLCASSYRTSGYNEQFFGPGTRLTVL.